This passage covers 9 T cell receptor beta chains from one sample sequenced in a study of CD4 T cells in relation to SARS-CoV-2 and coronaviruses. Here immunoSEQ multiplex PCR was the method, and the copy in TCRdb shows in-frame clones only, minus some. This table has roughly 30,000 clones, 76% appearing once. Their antigen targets remain unknown. CD4+ T cells from unexposed donors were obtained before the COVID-19 pandemic (2011-2018). CD4+ T cells were isolated from the cells after roughly 11 days of culture. The sample was CD4+ T cells from PBMCs, cultured in vitro. Receptors were obtained from a human donor in good health.

As to this clone: Relative to the germline gene, one junction end is altered; a read error may explain this. The chain recombines TRBV3-1 (or the pseudogene TRBV3-2) with TRBJ2-5, with 10 bases identical to TRBD2. Germline loops: CDR1 LGHDT, CDR2 YNNKEL (reference sequence). CDR3 length equals 15 residues. The CDR3 sequence is CASRQASGRGETQYF. The CDR3 DNA reads TGTGCCAGCAGACAAGCTAGCGGGAGAGGGGAGACCCAGTACTTC.

This clone was seen only once. The V gene is TRBV28, the J gene TRBJ2-7; 10 bases map to TRBD2. The CDR3 loop spans 15 amino acids. Germline V lookup: CDR1 MDHEN, CDR2 SYDVKM. With V trimmed by 7 bases and J by 5 bases, 11 bases remained unmatched. The CDR3, as DNA: TGTGCCAGCAACGTAGCGGGGGGACCTCCAGACGAGCAGTACTTC. It encodes CASNVAGGPPDEQYF.

This clone was recorded only once. The gene calls are TRBV9 and TRBJ2-5; possible D gene TRBD1, 5 bases. V was trimmed by 0 bases and J by 5 bases, leaving 11 bases between them. CDR1 is SGDLS and CDR2 is YYNGEE in the germline V gene. CDR3 length equals 14 residues. The CDR3 here is CASSVEVSGETQYF. The CDR3, as DNA: TGTGCCAGCAGCGTAGAAGTCTCAGGGGAGACCCAGTACTTC.

CDR3 protein: CASGLDGLRYEQYF. Here the CDR3 DNA reads TGTGCTAGTGGTTTGGACGGACTTCGCTACGAGCAGTACTTC. This chain connects TRBV12-5 to TRBJ2-7; D possibly corresponds to TRBD2 (5 bases). The germline V gene encodes CDR1 LGHNT and CDR2 FRNRAP. Trimming shortened V by 1 base and J by 3 bases, and 10 bases separated the two germline ends. The CDR3 runs to 14 residues.

The gene calls are TRBV4-3 and TRBJ1-2, with a weak D call TRBD1 (5 bases). The CDR3 has 17 residues. CDR1 LGHNA and CDR2 YSLEER come from the germline V gene. V lost 0 bases and J lost 8, with 22 bases in between. In DNA, the CDR3 is TGCGCCAGCAGCCAAGACACGGGACTGACTGCTATAGGGGGCTACACCTTC. Encoded protein: CASSQDTGLTAIGGYTF.

This chain joins TRBV6-2 or TRBV6-3 and TRBJ2-1; TRBD2 matches at 11 bases. The CDR3 consists of 16 residues. V dropped 4 bases and J dropped 3; count of bases not matched to a gene: 5. CDR1 is MNHEY and CDR2 is SVGEGT in the germline V gene. The CDR3 nucleotides are TGTGCCAGCAGTTTACTAGCGGGGGCCGTCTACAATGAGCAGTTCTTC. Its translation is CASSLLAGAVYNEQFF.

This chain links TRBV19 with TRBJ2-3; 9 bases line up with TRBD1. Germline-derived CDR1 and CDR2 are LNHDA and SQIVND (reference sequence). J lost 0 bases, V lost 5 bases, and 3 bases had no gene match. The CDR3 length is 15 residues. The CDR3 is CASSPDRGSTDTQYF. The CDR3 nucleotides read TGTGCCAGTAGTCCGGACAGGGGCAGCACAGATACGCAGTATTTT.

The CDR3: CASSVGVGSGDVGETQYF. In DNA form, the CDR3 reads TGTGCCAGCAGCGTAGGTGTGGGGAGCGGGGATGTAGGGGAGACCCAGTACTTC. The V call is TRBV9, the J call TRBJ2-5; the match to TRBD2 covers 7 bases. CDR1 is SGDLS and CDR2 is YYNGEE in the germline V gene. The CDR3 consists of 18 residues. After removal of 0 bases from V and 5 bases from J, the junction contained 16 bases not matched to a gene.

By its share, this clone is medium-sized. The chain uses TRBV20-1 and TRBJ2-7, with 7 bases matching TRBD2. The CDR3 totals 16 residues. With 3 bases clipped from V and 3 bases from J, the junction kept 14 bases outside the gene matches. Germline V gene sequence: CDR1 DFQATT, CDR2 SNEGSKA (reference sequence). The CDR3 coding sequence is TGCAGTGCTAGTGCACCTTACGGGGGGAGGAACTACGAGCAGTACTTC. Protein sequence: CSASAPYGGRNYEQYF.